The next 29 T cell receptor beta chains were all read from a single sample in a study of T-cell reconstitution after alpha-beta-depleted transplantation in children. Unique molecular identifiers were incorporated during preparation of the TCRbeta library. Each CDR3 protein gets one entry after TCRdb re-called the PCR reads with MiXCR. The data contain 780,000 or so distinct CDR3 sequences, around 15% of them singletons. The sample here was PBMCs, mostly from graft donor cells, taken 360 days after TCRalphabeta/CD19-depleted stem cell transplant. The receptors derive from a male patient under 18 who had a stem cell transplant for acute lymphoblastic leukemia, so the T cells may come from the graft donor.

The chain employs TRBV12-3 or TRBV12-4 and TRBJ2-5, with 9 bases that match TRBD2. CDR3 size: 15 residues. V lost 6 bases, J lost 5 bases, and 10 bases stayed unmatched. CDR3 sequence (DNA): TGTGCCAGCAGGAAAATAGCGGGAGACTTCGAGACCCAGTACTTC. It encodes CASRKIAGDFETQYF.

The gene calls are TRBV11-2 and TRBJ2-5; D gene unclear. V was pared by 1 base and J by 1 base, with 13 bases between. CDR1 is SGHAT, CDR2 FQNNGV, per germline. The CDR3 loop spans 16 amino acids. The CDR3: CASSLGIRAIQETQYF. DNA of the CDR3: TGTGCCAGCAGCTTAGGTATCCGAGCCATCCAAGAGACCCAGTACTTC.

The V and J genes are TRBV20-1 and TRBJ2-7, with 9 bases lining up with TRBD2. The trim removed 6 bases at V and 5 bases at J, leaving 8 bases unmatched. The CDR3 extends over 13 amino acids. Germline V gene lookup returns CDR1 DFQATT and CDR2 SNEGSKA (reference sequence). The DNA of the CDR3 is TGCAGTGCACCCGGGACTAGCATCCACGAGCAGTACTTC. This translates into CSAPGTSIHEQYF.

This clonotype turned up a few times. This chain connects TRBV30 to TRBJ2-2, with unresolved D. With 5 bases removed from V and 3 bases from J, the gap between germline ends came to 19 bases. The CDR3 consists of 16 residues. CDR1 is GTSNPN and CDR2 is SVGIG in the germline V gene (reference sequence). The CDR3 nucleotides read TGTGCCTGGCTCCCGGCCCTCCGGATCCACACCGGGGAGCTGTTTTTT. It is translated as CAWLPALRIHTGELFF.

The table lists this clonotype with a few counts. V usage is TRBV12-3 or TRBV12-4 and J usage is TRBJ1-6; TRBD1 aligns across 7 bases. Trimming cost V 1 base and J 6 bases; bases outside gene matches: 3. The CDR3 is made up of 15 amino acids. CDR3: CASSLGQGFNSPLHF. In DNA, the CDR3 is TGTGCCAGCAGTTTAGGACAGGGTTTTAATTCACCCCTCCACTTT.

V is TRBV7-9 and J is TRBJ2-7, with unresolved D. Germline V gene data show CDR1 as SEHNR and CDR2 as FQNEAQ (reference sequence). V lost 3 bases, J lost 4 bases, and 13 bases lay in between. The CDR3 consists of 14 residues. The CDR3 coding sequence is TGTGCCAGCAGCTTCCGAACAAAGCCATACGAGCAGTACTTC. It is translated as CASSFRTKPYEQYF.

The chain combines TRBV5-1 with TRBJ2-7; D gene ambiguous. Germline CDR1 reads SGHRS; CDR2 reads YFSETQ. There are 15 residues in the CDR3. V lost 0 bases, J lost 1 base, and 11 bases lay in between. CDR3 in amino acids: CASSLGQILSYEQYF. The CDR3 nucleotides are TGCGCCAGCAGCTTGGGACAAATACTATCCTACGAGCAGTACTTC.

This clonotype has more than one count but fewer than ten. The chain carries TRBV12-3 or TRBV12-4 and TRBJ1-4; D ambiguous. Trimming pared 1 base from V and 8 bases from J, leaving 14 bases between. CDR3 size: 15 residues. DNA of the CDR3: TGTGCCAGCAGTTTAGGGCGGGGAGAATACGAAAAACTGTTTTTT. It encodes CASSLGRGEYEKLFF.

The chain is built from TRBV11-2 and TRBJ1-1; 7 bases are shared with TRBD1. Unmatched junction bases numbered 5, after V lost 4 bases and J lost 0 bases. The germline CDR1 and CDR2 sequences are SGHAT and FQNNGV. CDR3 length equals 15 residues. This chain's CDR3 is CASSSSTGVNTEAFF. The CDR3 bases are TGTGCCAGCAGCTCGTCCACAGGGGTGAACACTGAAGCTTTCTTT.

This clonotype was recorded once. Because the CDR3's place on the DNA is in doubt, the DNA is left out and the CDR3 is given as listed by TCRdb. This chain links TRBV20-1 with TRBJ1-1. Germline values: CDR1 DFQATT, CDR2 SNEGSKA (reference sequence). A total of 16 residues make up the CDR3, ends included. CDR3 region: CSSSGHWGGANTEAFF.

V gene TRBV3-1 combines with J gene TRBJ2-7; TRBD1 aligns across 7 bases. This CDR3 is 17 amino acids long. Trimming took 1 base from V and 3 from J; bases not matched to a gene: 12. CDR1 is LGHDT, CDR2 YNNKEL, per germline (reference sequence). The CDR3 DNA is TGTGCCAGCAGCCAAGGTTATAGACAGGGAAGAGACTACGAGCAGTACTTC. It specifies CASSQGYRQGRDYEQYF.

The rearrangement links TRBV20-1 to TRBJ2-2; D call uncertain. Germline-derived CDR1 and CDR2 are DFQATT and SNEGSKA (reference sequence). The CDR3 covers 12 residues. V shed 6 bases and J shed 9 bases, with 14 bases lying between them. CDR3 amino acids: CSALRPGRELFF. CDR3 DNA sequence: TGCAGTGCCCTCCGCCCCGGCAGGGAGCTGTTTTTT.

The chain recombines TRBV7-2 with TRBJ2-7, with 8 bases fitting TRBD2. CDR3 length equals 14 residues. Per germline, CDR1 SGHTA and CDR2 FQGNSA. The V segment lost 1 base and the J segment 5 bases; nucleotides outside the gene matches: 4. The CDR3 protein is CASSLGLAINEQYF. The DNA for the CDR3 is TGTGCCAGCAGCTTAGGACTAGCGATCAACGAGCAGTACTTC.

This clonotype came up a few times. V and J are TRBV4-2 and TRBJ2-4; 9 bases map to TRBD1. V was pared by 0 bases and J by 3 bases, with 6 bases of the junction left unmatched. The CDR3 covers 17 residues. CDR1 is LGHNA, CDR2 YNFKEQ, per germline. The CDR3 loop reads CASSQDWDRVVKNIQYF. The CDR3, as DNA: TGTGCCAGCAGCCAAGATTGGGACAGGGTGGTCAAAAACATTCAGTACTTC.

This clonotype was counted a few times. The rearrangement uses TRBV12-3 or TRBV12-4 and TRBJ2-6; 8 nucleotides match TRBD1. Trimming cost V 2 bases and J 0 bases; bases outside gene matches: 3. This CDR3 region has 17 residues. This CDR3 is CASSLSGGGSGANVLTF. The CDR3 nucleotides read TGTGCCAGCAGTTTATCAGGGGGCGGCTCTGGGGCCAACGTCCTGACTTTC.

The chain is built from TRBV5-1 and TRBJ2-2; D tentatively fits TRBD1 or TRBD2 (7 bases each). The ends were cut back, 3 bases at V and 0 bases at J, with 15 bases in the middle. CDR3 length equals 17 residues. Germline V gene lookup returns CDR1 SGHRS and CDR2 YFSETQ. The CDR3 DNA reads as TGCGCCAGCAGCTCGAAGCGGGACAGTGCGAACACCGGGGAGCTGTTTTTT. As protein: CASSSKRDSANTGELFF. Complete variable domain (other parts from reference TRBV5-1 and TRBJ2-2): KAGVTQTPRYLIKTRGQQVTLSCSPISGHRSVSWYQQTPGQGLQFLFEYFSETQRNKGNFPGRFSGRQFSNSRSEMNVSTLELGDSALYLCASSSKRDSANTGELFFGEGSRLTVL.

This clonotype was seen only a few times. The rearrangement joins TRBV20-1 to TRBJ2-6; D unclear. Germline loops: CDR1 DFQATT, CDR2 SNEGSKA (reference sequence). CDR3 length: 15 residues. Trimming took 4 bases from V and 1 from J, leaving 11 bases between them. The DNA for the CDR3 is TGCAGTGCTAAAGCGCCTTCTTCTGGGGCCAACGTCCTGACTTTC. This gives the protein CSAKAPSSGANVLTF.

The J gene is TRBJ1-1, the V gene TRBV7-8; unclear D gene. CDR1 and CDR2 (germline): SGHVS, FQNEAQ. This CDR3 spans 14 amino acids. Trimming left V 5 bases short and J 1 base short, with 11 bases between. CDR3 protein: CASSLGWQNTEAFF. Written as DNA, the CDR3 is TGTGCCAGCAGCCTAGGGTGGCAGAACACTGAAGCTTTCTTT.

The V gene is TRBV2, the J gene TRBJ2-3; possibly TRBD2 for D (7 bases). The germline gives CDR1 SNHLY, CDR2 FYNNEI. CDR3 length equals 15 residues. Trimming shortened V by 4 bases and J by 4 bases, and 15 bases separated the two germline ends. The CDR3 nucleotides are TGTGCCAGCAGTGGAAGGGGGGGCCTCGCAGATACGCAGTATTTT. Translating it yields CASSGRGGLADTQYF.

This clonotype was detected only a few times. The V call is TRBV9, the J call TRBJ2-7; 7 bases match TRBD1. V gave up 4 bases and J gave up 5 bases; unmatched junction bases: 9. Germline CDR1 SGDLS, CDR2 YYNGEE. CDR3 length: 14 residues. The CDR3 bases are TGTGCCAGCAGCCCAATACAGGGGTCCCACGAGCAGTACTTC. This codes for CASSPIQGSHEQYF.

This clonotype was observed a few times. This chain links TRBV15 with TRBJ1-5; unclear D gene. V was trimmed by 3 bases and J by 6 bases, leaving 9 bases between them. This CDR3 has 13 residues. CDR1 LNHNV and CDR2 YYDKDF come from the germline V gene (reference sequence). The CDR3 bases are TGTGCCACCAGCAGCCAAGGTGGTCAGCCCCAGCATTTT. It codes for CATSSQGGQPQHF.

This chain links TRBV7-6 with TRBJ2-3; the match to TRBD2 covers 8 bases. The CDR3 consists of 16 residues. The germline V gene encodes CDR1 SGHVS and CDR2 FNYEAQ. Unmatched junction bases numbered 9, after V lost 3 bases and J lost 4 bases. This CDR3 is CASSLGSGGVADTQYF. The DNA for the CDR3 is TGTGCCAGCAGCTTGGGATCGGGAGGGGTGGCAGATACGCAGTATTTT.

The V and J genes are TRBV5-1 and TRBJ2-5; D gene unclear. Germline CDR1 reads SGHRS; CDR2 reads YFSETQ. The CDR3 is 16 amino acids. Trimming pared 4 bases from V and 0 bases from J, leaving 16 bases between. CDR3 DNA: TGCGCCAGCAGCCTCTCCAGCTCCCTGTACCAAGAGACCCAGTACTTC. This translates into CASSLSSSLYQETQYF. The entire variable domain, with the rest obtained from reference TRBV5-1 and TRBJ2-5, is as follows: KAGVTQTPRYLIKTRGQQVTLSCSPISGHRSVSWYQQTPGQGLQFLFEYFSETQRNKGNFPGRFSGRQFSNSRSEMNVSTLELGDSALYLCASSLSSSLYQETQYFGPGTRLLVL.

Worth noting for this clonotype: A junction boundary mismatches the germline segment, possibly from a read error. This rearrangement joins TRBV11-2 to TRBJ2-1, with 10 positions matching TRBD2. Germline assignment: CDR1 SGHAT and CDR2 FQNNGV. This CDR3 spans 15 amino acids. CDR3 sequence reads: CASTLTLAGDYEQFF. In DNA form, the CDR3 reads TGTGCCAGCACCTTAACCCTAGCGGGAGATTATGAGCAGTTCTTC. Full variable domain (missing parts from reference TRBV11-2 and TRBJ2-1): EAGVAQSPRYKIIEKRQSVAFWCNPISGHATLYWYQQILGQGPKLLIQFQNNGVVDDSQLPKDRFSAERLKGVDSTLKIQPAKLEDSAVYLCASTLTLAGDYEQFFGPGTRLTVL.

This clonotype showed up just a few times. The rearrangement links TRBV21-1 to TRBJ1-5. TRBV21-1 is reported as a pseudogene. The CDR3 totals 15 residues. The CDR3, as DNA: TGTGCCAGCAGCCCCGAAGGGCTCCTCAATCAGCCCCAGCATTTT. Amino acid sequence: CASSPEGLLNQPQHF.

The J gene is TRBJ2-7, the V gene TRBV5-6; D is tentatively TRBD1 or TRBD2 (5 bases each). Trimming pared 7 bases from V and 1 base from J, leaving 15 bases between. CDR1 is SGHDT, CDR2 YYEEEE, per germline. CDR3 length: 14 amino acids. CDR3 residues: CASGPGTASYEQYF. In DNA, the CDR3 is TGTGCCAGCGGCCCCGGGACGGCATCCTACGAGCAGTACTTC.

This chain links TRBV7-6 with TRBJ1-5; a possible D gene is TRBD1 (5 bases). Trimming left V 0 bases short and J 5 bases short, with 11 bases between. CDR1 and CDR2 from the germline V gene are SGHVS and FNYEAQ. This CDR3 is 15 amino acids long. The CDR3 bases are TGTGCCAGCAGCTTAGCAGGGGTAGGGTATCAGCCCCAGCATTTT. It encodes CASSLAGVGYQPQHF.

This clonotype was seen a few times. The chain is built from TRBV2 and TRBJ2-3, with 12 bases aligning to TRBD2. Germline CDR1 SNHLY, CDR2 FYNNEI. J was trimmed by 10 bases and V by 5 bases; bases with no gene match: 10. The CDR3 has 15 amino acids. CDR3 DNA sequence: TGTGCCAGCAGTCCCCGACTAGCGGGAGTGGCTTCGCAGTATTTT. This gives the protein CASSPRLAGVASQYF.

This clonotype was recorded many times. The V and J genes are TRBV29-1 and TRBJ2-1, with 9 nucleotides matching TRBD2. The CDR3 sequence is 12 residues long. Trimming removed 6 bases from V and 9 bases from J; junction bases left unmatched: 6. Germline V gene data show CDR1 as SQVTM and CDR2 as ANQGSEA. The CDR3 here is CSVPSGRPEQFF. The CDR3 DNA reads TGCAGCGTACCAAGCGGGAGGCCTGAGCAGTTCTTC.